Listed here are 29 T cell receptor beta chains from one sample, sequenced in a study of neurological immune-mediated disorders. Each CDR3 protein gets one entry after TCRdb re-called the 5' RACE reads with MiXCR. Among 65,000 to 95,000 distinct CDR3 sequences listed, 5% to 6.5% were seen once. Time point in this sample: longitudinal time-point 2. Source material: PBMCs. All receptors derive from a woman aged 60-75 years with multiple sclerosis.

This clonotype was counted ten times or more. The genes are TRBV7-9 and TRBJ2-5; TRBD2 matches at 12 bases. V trimming: 2 bases; J trimming: 2 bases; junction bases outside the gene matches: 6. The CDR3 consists of 17 residues. Per germline, CDR1 SEHNR and CDR2 FQNEAQ (reference sequence). CDR3 region: CASSLLTSGGIQETQYF. The CDR3 DNA follows: TGTGCCAGCAGCTTATTAACTAGCGGGGGGATTCAAGAGACCCAGTACTTC.

At least ten counts were recorded for this clonotype. The chain employs TRBV5-1 and TRBJ2-7, with 10 bases that match TRBD2. Trimming cost V 0 bases and J 2 bases; bases outside gene matches: 2. CDR3 length: 15 residues. Germline V lookup: CDR1 SGHRS, CDR2 YFSETQ. CDR3 DNA: TGCGCCAGCAGCTTGGGGACTAGCGGAACCTACGAGCAGTACTTC. Its protein product is CASSLGTSGTYEQYF.

This clonotype was picked up many times. The chain joins TRBV7-9 to TRBJ2-1; 7 bases align to TRBD1. The CDR3 has 16 residues. Looked up from germline, CDR1 is SEHNR and CDR2 is FQNEAQ (reference sequence). Trimming removed 5 bases from V and 7 bases from J; junction bases left unmatched: 14. The CDR3 nucleotides are TGTGCCAGCAGCGTAGGGACAGCAGGGATCCGTAATGAGCAGTTCTTC. It codes for CASSVGTAGIRNEQFF.

This clonotype has a count of ten or more. The V gene is TRBV7-6, the J gene TRBJ2-5, with 11 bases aligning to TRBD2. J lost 5 bases, V lost 5 bases, and 7 bases had no gene match. The CDR3 is 15 residues long. In germline, CDR1 is SGHVS, CDR2 FNYEAQ. CDR3 loop: CASSPRLAGSETQYF. For the CDR3, the DNA is TGTGCCAGCAGCCCACGACTAGCGGGGAGCGAGACCCAGTACTTC.

This clonotype was seen many times. The chain uses TRBV7-8 and TRBJ1-2, with D perhaps matching TRBD1 (5 bases). The CDR3 is made up of 13 amino acids. Germline V gene data show CDR1 as SGHVS and CDR2 as FQNEAQ. Trimming stripped 3 bases from V and 3 bases from J, with 8 bases between. The CDR3 DNA follows: TGTGCCAGCAGCTTTGGGGCGGACTATGGCTACACCTTC. Its translation is CASSFGADYGYTF.

In this sample, this clonotype turned up many times. CDR3 residues: CSEYSSDTDTQYF. DNA of the CDR3: TGCAGCGAGTATTCGTCAGACACAGATACGCAGTATTTT. This chain links TRBV29-1 with TRBJ2-3; no firm D call. The CDR3 totals 13 residues. The germline V gene encodes CDR1 SQVTM and CDR2 ANQGSEA. The V end was cut by 7 bases, the J end by 2 bases, with 13 bases between.

This clonotype has ten or more counts. The rearrangement uses TRBV10-3 and TRBJ1-2; D might be TRBD1 (5 bases). The CDR3 extends over 13 amino acids. Germline CDR1 and CDR2: ENHRY and SYGVKD. V was shortened by 7 bases and J by 6 bases, with 15 bases between the two germline ends. CDR3 sequence (DNA): TGTGCCATCACTGGGGCCCCGGGAGATGGCTACACCTTC. Its translation is CAITGAPGDGYTF.

The chain is built from TRBV5-1 and TRBJ1-1; tentative D call: TRBD1 (5 bases). The CDR3 is made up of 13 amino acids. Trimming stripped 6 bases from V and 0 bases from J, with 9 bases between. Germline-derived CDR1 and CDR2 are SGHRS and YFSETQ. Written as DNA, the CDR3 is TGCGCCAGCAAAACAGGCCTGAACACTGAAGCTTTCTTT. It codes for CASKTGLNTEAFF.

The sample holds many counts of this clonotype. V and J are TRBV7-2 and TRBJ2-2, with TRBD1 matching over 8 bases. Germline V gives CDR1 SGHTA, CDR2 FQGNSA. This CDR3 comprises 14 residues. Trimming at V came to 3 bases and at J to 5 bases, leaving 2 bases not matched to a gene. The CDR3: CASSLDRVTGELFF. Here the CDR3 DNA reads TGTGCCAGCAGCTTGGACAGGGTAACCGGGGAGCTGTTTTTT.

In its sample, this clonotype was seen many times. The J gene is TRBJ1-1, the V gene TRBV5-1; perhaps TRBD1 as D (6 bases). The CDR3 has 15 residues. Trimming removed 0 bases at V and 2 bases at J, with 11 bases between. Germline V gene lookup returns CDR1 SGHRS and CDR2 YFSETQ. The CDR3 DNA reads as TGCGCCAGCAGCTTGGTGGGGGGCCCAAACACTGAAGCTTTCTTT. It translates to CASSLVGGPNTEAFF.

This clonotype has a count of ten or more. The chain uses TRBV12-3 or TRBV12-4 and TRBJ1-5, with D hard to call. V lost 2 bases and J lost 7, with 6 bases in between. The CDR3 has 12 residues. The CDR3 protein is CASSLMGQPQHF. CDR3 in DNA: TGTGCCAGCAGTTTAATGGGGCAGCCCCAGCATTTT.

There are many counts of this clonotype. This chain links TRBV27 with TRBJ2-4; no reliable D call. The CDR3 contains 15 residues. V lost 5 bases to trimming and J lost 0 bases, with 11 bases between them. Per germline, CDR1 MNHEY and CDR2 SMNVEV (reference sequence). The CDR3 DNA follows: TGTGCCAGCAGTCCCCGTGGCCTAGCCAAAAACATTCAGTACTTC. This gives the protein CASSPRGLAKNIQYF.

This clonotype was seen ten or more times. The chain employs TRBV20-1 and TRBJ2-3, with D possibly matching TRBD2 (5 bases). CDR3 length equals 13 residues. CDR1 is DFQATT and CDR2 is SNEGSKA in the germline V gene (reference sequence). V shed 4 bases and J shed 1 base, with 9 bases lying between them. CDR3 sequence (DNA): TGCAGTGCTACTGACGGGGGCACAGATACGCAGTATTTT. Translated, it gives CSATDGGTDTQYF.

This clonotype was picked up many times. The rearrangement joins TRBV11-3 to TRBJ1-1; D not certain. Germline lookup yields CDR1 SGHNT and CDR2 YENEEA. With 6 bases removed from V and 3 bases from J, the gap between germline ends came to 14 bases. There are 14 residues in the CDR3. The CDR3 here is CASSLSAVHTEAFF. CDR3 DNA sequence: TGTGCCAGCAGTTTATCGGCTGTTCACACTGAAGCTTTCTTT.

Only a few counts were recorded for this clonotype. The chain carries TRBV7-6 and TRBJ2-1; TRBD2 agrees at 7 bases. Germline-derived CDR1 and CDR2 are SGHVS and FNYEAQ. V lost 5 bases, J lost 5 bases, and 9 bases stayed unmatched. The CDR3 runs 15 residues. The CDR3 nucleotides are TGTGCCAGCAGCCCGGGGGGAAGGGGCAACAATGAGCAGTTCTTC. Its protein is CASSPGGRGNNEQFF.

In this sample, this clonotype turned up many times. The gene calls are TRBV12-3 or TRBV12-4 and TRBJ2-7, with 7 bases fitting TRBD1. The CDR3 is made up of 14 amino acids. V lost 5 bases, J lost 2 bases, and 6 bases stayed unmatched. CDR3: CASSPDRPAYEQYF. CDR3 coding DNA: TGTGCCAGCAGTCCGGACAGGCCTGCCTACGAGCAGTACTTC.

This clonotype was detected ten times or more. The V and J genes are TRBV6-1 and TRBJ2-3; unclear D gene. CDR3 length: 14 residues. The germline V gene has CDR1 MNHNS and CDR2 SASEGT. The ends were cut back, 3 bases at V and 5 bases at J, with 12 bases in the middle. CDR3 amino acids: CASSEPQGIDTQYF. CDR3 coding DNA: TGTGCCAGCAGTGAGCCCCAAGGGATAGATACGCAGTATTTT.

This clonotype has ten or more counts. This rearrangement joins TRBV29-1 to TRBJ1-4, with unresolved D. V shed 0 bases and J shed 0 bases, with 5 bases lying between them. The V gene's germline CDR1 is SQVTM and CDR2 ANQGSEA. This CDR3 is 14 amino acids long. This chain's CDR3 is CSVEDPATNEKLFF. The CDR3 nucleotides read TGCAGCGTTGAAGATCCCGCAACTAATGAAAAACTGTTTTTT. Complete variable domain (other parts from reference TRBV29-1 and TRBJ1-4): SAVISQKPSRDICQRGTSLTIQCQVDSQVTMMFWYRQQPGQSLTLIATANQGSEATYESGFVIDKFPISRPNLTFSTLTVSNMSPEDSSIYLCSVEDPATNEKLFFGSGTQLSVL.

In its sample, this clonotype ranks as medium-sized. The rearrangement joins TRBV7-2 to TRBJ1-4; no clear D gene. Germline V gene lookup returns CDR1 SGHTA and CDR2 FQGNSA. Trimming took off 4 bases at V and 1 base at J, with 13 bases between the two ends. The CDR3 has 16 amino acids. The CDR3 sequence is CASSSQRTGTNEKLFF. As DNA, the CDR3 is TGTGCCAGCAGCTCACAAAGGACGGGAACTAATGAAAAACTGTTTTTT.

Ten or more counts support this clonotype. J is TRBJ2-3 and V is TRBV7-2; the D gene is possibly TRBD2 (5 bases). The CDR3 has 15 residues. Deletions cut 6 bases from V and 0 bases from J, with 13 bases between. The germline CDR1 and CDR2 sequences are SGHTA and FQGNSA. The CDR3 bases are TGTGCCAGCAGGCTCGCCCCGGGGAGCACAGATACGCAGTATTTT. As protein: CASRLAPGSTDTQYF.

This clonotype was seen many times. The chain employs TRBV5-1 and TRBJ2-3; 7 nucleotides agree with TRBD2. Germline V gives CDR1 SGHRS, CDR2 YFSETQ. This CDR3 is 19 amino acids long. Trimming cost V 0 bases and J 0 bases; bases outside gene matches: 13. The CDR3 loop reads CASSLGTRTRSGSTDTQYF. CDR3 nucleotide sequence: TGCGCCAGCAGCTTGGGGACCCGGACTAGGAGCGGCAGCACAGATACGCAGTATTTT.

Judged by abundance, this clonotype is medium-sized. The rearrangement joins TRBV21-1 to TRBJ2-7. TRBV21-1 is a pseudogene segment. This CDR3 has 12 residues. CDR3 coding DNA: TGTGCCAGCAGCACTACCGCAAATCGGCAGTACTTC. This codes for CASSTTANRQYF.

This clonotype was seen at least ten times. The chain uses TRBV20-1 and TRBJ1-5, with D tentatively TRBD1 (5 bases). CDR1 is DFQATT and CDR2 is SNEGSKA in the germline V gene (reference sequence). The CDR3 extends over 13 amino acids. V was shortened by 3 bases and J by 5 bases, with 11 bases between the two germline ends. The DNA for the CDR3 is TGCAGTGCTAGGTTGGGGGGGGATCAGCCCCAGCATTTT. This codes for CSARLGGDQPQHF.

There are many counts of this clonotype. The V and J genes are TRBV20-1 and TRBJ1-2; the match to TRBD1 covers 7 bases. Germline CDR1 and CDR2: DFQATT and SNEGSKA (reference sequence). The CDR3 has 14 residues. V dropped 2 bases and J dropped 6; count of bases not matched to a gene: 9. The CDR3 sequence: CSARLGQTFHGYTF. For the CDR3, the DNA is TGCAGTGCTAGACTGGGACAGACTTTCCATGGCTACACCTTC.

This clonotype occurred many times. V gene TRBV5-1 combines with J gene TRBJ2-1; D not certain. The V end was cut by 0 bases, the J end by 6 bases, with 16 bases between. CDR3 length equals 16 residues. Germline lookup yields CDR1 SGHRS and CDR2 YFSETQ. The CDR3 DNA reads as TGCGCCAGCAGCTTGGCCCCGCCGGAAACCTCCAATGAGCAGTTCTTC. Translating gives CASSLAPPETSNEQFF.

The sample holds many counts of this clonotype. This sequence joins TRBV27 and TRBJ1-2; 8 bases line up with TRBD1. CDR1 MNHEY and CDR2 SMNVEV come from the germline V gene (reference sequence). Unmatched junction bases numbered 8, after V lost 6 bases and J lost 5 bases. The CDR3 runs 14 residues. CDR3 protein: CASSPRTGKYGYTF. CDR3 nucleotide sequence: TGTGCCAGCAGCCCCCGGACAGGGAAGTATGGCTACACCTTC.

This clonotype has at least ten counts. The rearrangement joins TRBV29-1 to TRBJ1-3; 8 bases match TRBD1. The V and J ends lost 7 bases and 6 bases, in that order; junction bases with no gene match: 8. The germline V gene has CDR1 SQVTM and CDR2 ANQGSEA. The CDR3 loop spans 13 amino acids. The chain's CDR3 is CSAEGQGANTIYF. The CDR3 DNA reads TGCAGCGCCGAGGGGCAGGGGGCAAACACCATATATTTT.

In regard to this clonotype: A read error may explain this, as a much larger clone is one base away. CDR3 nucleotides: TGCAGTGCCAGGGAGGGGGTCAATGAGCAGTTCTTC. It yields the protein CSAREGVNEQFF. The chain combines TRBV20-1 with TRBJ2-1; D might be TRBD2 (7 bases). V was trimmed by 6 bases and J by 6 bases, leaving 12 bases between them. The CDR3 is 12 residues long. Germline V gene data show CDR1 as DFQATT and CDR2 as SNEGSKA (reference sequence).

Ten or more counts support this clonotype. CDR3 DNA: TGCGCCAGCACGACTAGCCTAGGGACCCAGTACTTC. Amino acids: CASTTSLGTQYF. This chain connects TRBV10-2 to TRBJ2-5, with TRBD2 matching 7 bases. CDR3 length: 12 amino acids. Per the germline V gene, CDR1 is WSHSY and CDR2 is SAAADI. The junction had 6 bases not matched to a gene; V was cut back by 7 bases and J by 7 bases.